This T cell receptor (beta chain) was retrieved from a study of shared clonotypes between healthy human individuals. Broader study findings: In the sorted subsets, rarefaction showed sequencing was incomplete despite large depth.

This clone was detected only a few times. The target antigen is unknown. The same CDR3 is also encoded by other DNA sequences in this sample. This table comes from immunoSEQ multiplex PCR, and its TCRdb copy is limited to in-frame clones, with some not included. Altogether about 640,000 clones are present, 55% to 75% being singletons, with the ten largest covering around 2%. The junction had 0 bases not matched to a gene; V was cut back by 6 bases and J by 2 bases. Germline lookup yields CDR1 LNHDA and CDR2 SQIVND (reference sequence). CDR3 length equals 14 residues. The chain carries TRBV19 and TRBJ2-2, with 10 positions matching TRBD1. The specimen sequenced was memory CD4+ T cells sorted from blood. Indicated subset: CD45RA-negative fraction. This clonotype was sampled from a woman aged 25 to 39 in good health. The CDR3 nucleotides read TGTGCCAGTAGGACAGGGGGCAACACCGGGGAGCTGTTTTTT. Protein: CASRTGGNTGELFF.